One sample yielded the 26 T cell receptor beta chains listed below, sequenced in a study of memory CD4+ T cells and cytomegalovirus serostatus. TCRdb keeps only in-frame clones here, not all; method: immunoSEQ multiplex PCR. Of under 70,000 clones in the sample, about 81% were seen once. The sort gate was single viable CD3+CD4+CD8-CD45RO+ cells for memory CD4+ T cells. Sequencing input: memory CD4+ T cells from blood. The source of these receptors is an adult in good health and CMV-seronegative.

V gene TRBV15 combines with J gene TRBJ1-1, with TRBD1 identical over 8 bases. The junction had 6 bases not matched to a gene; V was cut back by 5 bases and J by 4 bases. This CDR3 spans 14 amino acids. CDR1 LNHNV and CDR2 YYDKDF come from the germline V gene (reference sequence). The CDR3 DNA is TGTGCCACCAGCTTGGACAGGGTGAGCACTGAAGCTTTCTTT. Residues: CATSLDRVSTEAFF.

The chain employs TRBV15 and TRBJ1-4; a weak D match, TRBD1 (5 bases). The germline V gene has CDR1 LNHNV and CDR2 YYDKDF (reference sequence). The ends were cut back, 6 bases at V and 3 bases at J, with 11 bases in the middle. The CDR3 spans 14 residues. The CDR3, as DNA: TGTGCCACCAGGACACTAGGGGCTAATGAAAAACTGTTTTTT. Translation: CATRTLGANEKLFF.

This clone was observed a handful of times. The chain links TRBV27 to TRBJ2-1, with 12 bases aligning to TRBD2. The CDR3 extends over 15 amino acids. Trimming removed 5 bases from V and 5 bases from J; junction bases left unmatched: 4. CDR1 MNHEY and CDR2 SMNVEV come from the germline V gene (reference sequence). CDR3 sequence: CASSTSGRLHNEQFF. The CDR3, as DNA: TGTGCCAGCAGTACTAGCGGGAGGCTCCACAATGAGCAGTTCTTC.

This clone showed up just once. V gene TRBV6-1 combines with J gene TRBJ2-5, with a possible D match to TRBD2 (6 bases). CDR3 size: 15 residues. Per germline, CDR1 MNHNS and CDR2 SASEGT. V lost 6 bases to trimming and J lost 5 bases, with 19 bases between them. The DNA of the CDR3 is TGTGCCAGCAGAGATAGCGGCTGGTCAATGGAGACCCAGTACTTC. Amino acid sequence: CASRDSGWSMETQYF.

Turning to this clone: Other nucleotide sequences in the sample specify the same CDR3. V is TRBV6-5 and J is TRBJ2-7; 9 bases are shared with TRBD1. CDR3 length: 14 residues. CDR1 is MNHEY, CDR2 SVGAGI, per germline. V trimming: 5 bases; J trimming: 1 base; junction bases outside the gene matches: 3. In nucleotides, the CDR3 is TGTGCCAGCAGTCGACAGGGGGGATCCTACGAGCAGTACTTC. It yields the protein CASSRQGGSYEQYF.

Only a few counts were recorded for this clone. In nucleotides, the CDR3 is TGTGCCGCCGGTGACTTCACCTACGAGCAGTACTTC. Translated, it gives CAAGDFTYEQYF. The rearrangement links TRBV28 to TRBJ2-7; D not certain. Between the trimmed V and J ends, which lost 11 bases and 2 bases, there was a span of 13 bases. The CDR3 runs 12 residues. CDR1 is MDHEN and CDR2 is SYDVKM in the germline V gene.

The rearrangement uses TRBV21-1 and TRBJ2-7; the table assigns TRBD2, which was not confirmed against the DNA. TRBV21-1 is a recognized pseudogene. The CDR3 has 15 residues. CDR3 nucleotides: TGTGCCAGCAGCAAAGAGACTAGCGGGGCCTACGAGCAGTACTTC. It encodes CASSKETSGAYEQYF.

The chain recombines TRBV14 with TRBJ2-2; 7 bases agree with TRBD1. Germline assignment: CDR1 SGHDN and CDR2 FVKESK. The CDR3 covers 15 residues. V shed 6 bases and J 5 bases; nucleotides not matched to a gene: 9. CDR3 sequence reads: CASRPTGIRTGELFF. The DNA of the CDR3 is TGTGCCAGCAGACCGACAGGGATCAGGACCGGGGAGCTGTTTTTT.

V usage is TRBV19 and J usage is TRBJ2-3; D uncertain. The length of the CDR3 is 13 residues. V was clipped by 6 bases and J by 2 bases, with 9 bases between them. Per the germline V gene, CDR1 is LNHDA and CDR2 is SQIVND (reference sequence). CDR3 sequence: CASRGLFTDTQYF. CDR3 bases: TGTGCCAGTAGAGGCCTATTCACAGATACGCAGTATTTT.

This chain joins TRBV6-6 and TRBJ2-7; TRBD1 aligns across 9 bases. V shed 5 bases, J shed 2 bases, and the junction held 10 bases outside the gene matches. Per the germline V gene, CDR1 is MNHNY and CDR2 is SVGAGI (reference sequence). This CDR3 contains 16 residues. CDR3 nucleotide sequence: TGTGCCAGCAGTCAACTAGGGACAGGGACTACCTACGAGCAGTACTTC. It translates to CASSQLGTGTTYEQYF.

The chain is built from TRBV2 and TRBJ2-6; 9 bases agree with TRBD1. Per the germline V gene, CDR1 is SNHLY and CDR2 is FYNNEI. There are 16 residues in the CDR3. Trimming removed 6 bases from V and 0 bases from J; junction bases left unmatched: 3. The CDR3 is CASRTGGNSGANVLTF. In DNA form, the CDR3 reads TGTGCCAGCAGGACAGGGGGAAACTCTGGGGCCAACGTCCTGACTTTC.

This clone has a single count. The chain combines TRBV7-9 with TRBJ2-5; 9 nucleotides line up with TRBD1. Looked up from germline, CDR1 is SEHNR and CDR2 is FQNEAQ (reference sequence). Losses at the gene ends were 1 base for V and 5 bases for J; bases not matched to a gene: 5. This CDR3 spans 15 amino acids. The CDR3 region has the DNA TGTGCCAGCAGCTTAGTGACAGGGGGTCCGGAGACCCAGTACTTC. The encoded protein is CASSLVTGGPETQYF. Filled out from reference TRBV7-9 and TRBJ2-5, the complete variable domain reads DTGVSQNPRHKITKRGQNVTFRCDPISEHNRLYWYRQTLGQGPEFLTYFQNEAQLEKSRLLSDRFSAERPKGSFSTLEIQRTEQGDSAMYLCASSLVTGGPETQYFGPGTRLLVL.

The gene calls are TRBV10-3 and TRBJ2-7, with D possibly called TRBD1 or TRBD2 (5 bases each). Germline CDR1 ENHRY, CDR2 SYGVKD. This CDR3 comprises 14 residues. The V end was cut by 6 bases, the J end by 2 bases, with 14 bases between. In DNA, the CDR3 is TGTGCCATCAGAACCGGGACGGTGCCCTACGAGCAGTACTTC. As protein: CAIRTGTVPYEQYF.

The chain combines TRBV10-1 with TRBJ2-1; tentatively, D is TRBD2 (6 bases). The germline V gene encodes CDR1 WNHNN and CDR2 SYGVQD (reference sequence). Trimming cost V 11 bases and J 3 bases, with 14 bases left between them. The CDR3 consists of 13 residues. The CDR3: CAAKGRGYNEQFF. The CDR3 DNA is TGCGCCGCCAAGGGGCGGGGCTACAATGAGCAGTTCTTC.

This sequence joins TRBV6-5 and TRBJ2-3; D gene unclear. V lost 10 bases and J 3 bases, leaving 8 bases between the germline ends. The CDR3 consists of 11 residues. Looked up from germline, CDR1 is MNHEY and CDR2 is SVGAGI. CDR3 DNA: TGTGCCACCTCTAAAACAGATACGCAGTATTTT. Its protein product is CATSKTDTQYF.

In its sample, this clone was seen once. This chain joins TRBV6-6 and TRBJ1-5; weak D call: TRBD1 (5 bases). Germline V CDR1 and CDR2: MNHNY, SVGAGI (reference sequence). The CDR3 covers 13 residues. V lost 7 bases to trimming and J lost 4 bases, with 11 bases between them. CDR3 DNA: TGTGCCAGCACGTTACCAGGGAATCAGCCCCAGCATTTT. Its protein product is CASTLPGNQPQHF.

The CDR3 here is CASSPDRQGIQKGHYGYTF. The CDR3 DNA reads as TGTGCCAGCAGCCCCGATAGGCAGGGGATCCAGAAGGGCCACTATGGCTACACCTTC. The V gene is TRBV21-1, the J gene TRBJ1-2; no DNA check was done on the table's D call, TRBD1. TRBV21-1 is deemed a pseudogene. The CDR3 has 19 amino acids.

The rearrangement uses TRBV18 and TRBJ2-7; the D gene is possibly TRBD1 (6 bases). Trimming took off 6 bases at V and 1 base at J, with 13 bases between the two ends. CDR3 length: 14 amino acids. Germline values: CDR1 KGHSH, CDR2 LQKENI. CDR3 loop: CASSDRLESYEQYF. The CDR3 nucleotides are TGTGCCAGCTCTGACAGGTTGGAGTCCTACGAGCAGTACTTC.

The gene calls are TRBV19 and TRBJ2-3, with D hard to call. Germline V gene data show CDR1 as LNHDA and CDR2 as SQIVND (reference sequence). The CDR3 spans 13 residues. V was cut by 4 bases and J by 1 base, with 6 bases left in between. CDR3: CASSTPGTDTQYF. CDR3 in DNA: TGTGCCAGTAGTACCCCCGGCACAGATACGCAGTATTTT.

This chain links TRBV6-1 with TRBJ2-7; TRBD1 matches at 8 bases. Trimming removed 6 bases from V and 2 bases from J; junction bases left unmatched: 6. The germline V gene has CDR1 MNHNS and CDR2 SASEGT. This CDR3 comprises 14 residues. CDR3: CASRDRATTYEQYF. As DNA, the CDR3 is TGTGCCAGCAGGGACAGGGCCACCACCTACGAGCAGTACTTC.

The chain has TRBV14 and TRBJ1-4; 7 bases map to TRBD1. Germline CDR1 and CDR2: SGHDN and FVKESK. The trim removed 2 bases at V and 8 bases at J, leaving 14 bases unmatched. The CDR3 contains 17 residues. The CDR3 reads CASSQRQGPRVGEKLFF. The CDR3 DNA reads as TGTGCCAGCAGCCAAAGACAGGGCCCCCGGGTAGGAGAAAAACTGTTTTTT.

The chain links TRBV10-3 to TRBJ1-5; D unclear. The V end lost 3 bases, the J end lost 5 bases, and 11 bases lay between the germline ends. CDR3 length equals 14 residues. Germline V gene data show CDR1 as ENHRY and CDR2 as SYGVKD. The CDR3 is CAISDLGGDQPQHF. In nucleotides, the CDR3 is TGTGCCATCAGTGACCTGGGTGGGGATCAGCCCCAGCATTTT.

CDR3 nucleotides: TGTGCCAGCAGCACAGACACCGGGGAGCTGTTTTTT. Its translation: CASSTDTGELFF. The V call is TRBV7-2, the J call TRBJ2-2; D not certain. V gave up 5 bases and J gave up 3 bases, with 4 bases separating them. Germline CDR1 is SGHTA and CDR2 is FQGNSA. This CDR3 spans 12 amino acids.

V and J are TRBV7-2 and TRBJ2-3; D remains ambiguous. There are 13 residues in the CDR3. The V end lost 5 bases, the J end lost 0 bases, and 6 bases lay between the germline ends. Germline V gene sequence: CDR1 SGHTA, CDR2 FQGNSA. Here the CDR3 DNA reads TGTGCCAGCAGCACCACTAGCACAGATACGCAGTATTTT. This codes for CASSTTSTDTQYF.

J is TRBJ2-3 and V is TRBV7-9, with TRBD1 matching 8 bases. The length of the CDR3 is 16 residues. Per the germline V gene, CDR1 is SEHNR and CDR2 is FQNEAQ (reference sequence). Losses at the gene ends were 5 bases for V and 0 bases for J; bases not matched to a gene: 7. This chain's CDR3 is CASSPWTGMSTDTQYF. CDR3 bases: TGTGCCAGCAGCCCCTGGACAGGGATGAGCACAGATACGCAGTATTTT.

The chain employs TRBV10-2 and TRBJ2-1; D might be TRBD1 (6 bases). The germline CDR1 and CDR2 sequences are WSHSY and SAAADI. V lost 4 bases and J lost 7, with 8 bases in between. The CDR3 loop spans 12 amino acids. DNA of the CDR3: TGCGCCAGCAGTGCAGGGGCGAATGAGCAGTTCTTC. The encoded protein is CASSAGANEQFF.